Below are 22 T cell receptor beta chains sequenced from a single sample in a study of T cells after yellow fever vaccination (dated by TCRdb to between 2019 and 2020). The library was obtained by 5' RACE. Sequencing was carried out with an Illumina HiSeq 2500. TCRdb trimmed the raw reads at Q25, called clones with MiXCR and kept productive beta chains. Each record represents a unique CDR3 protein, reported with the most common genes and DNA among its rows. The sample table shows about 150,000 distinct CDR3 sequences, and less than 8.5% are seen once. Under 0.7% of the sample goes to the ten largest clones. The intended sense of this specimen's treatment or condition label: live attenuated yellow fever vaccine strain. This specimen was CD4+ T cells sorted from PBMCs, taken 10 days after the yellow fever booster vaccination. These receptor sequences come from a young man who received the YFV17D yellow fever vaccine.

This clonotype was counted many times. This chain links TRBV20-1 with TRBJ2-1; 16 nucleotides match TRBD2. This CDR3 has 13 amino acids. CDR1 and CDR2 from the germline V gene are DFQATT and SNEGSKA (reference sequence). The V segment lost 6 bases and the J segment 9 bases; nucleotides outside the gene matches: 2. CDR3 DNA: TGCAGTGCCGGGACTAGCGGGAGGGGTGAGCAGTTCTTC. This codes for CSAGTSGRGEQFF.

This clonotype was observed at least ten times. The CDR3 sequence is CASSYNRRQETQYF. Written as DNA, the CDR3 is TGTGCCAGCAGTTACAATCGGCGCCAAGAGACCCAGTACTTC. V usage is TRBV6-2 or TRBV6-3 and J usage is TRBJ2-5, with D uncertain. The CDR3 contains 14 residues. Trimming cost V 2 bases and J 1 base, with 8 bases left between them. CDR1 is MNHEY, CDR2 SVGEGT, per germline.

This clonotype was detected many times. This sequence joins TRBV20-1 and TRBJ2-1, with D possibly being TRBD2 (5 bases). The V gene's germline CDR1 is DFQATT and CDR2 SNEGSKA (reference sequence). The CDR3 length is 16 residues. Trimming stripped 5 bases from V and 3 bases from J, with 20 bases between. In DNA form, the CDR3 reads TGCAGTGCTGGACCCCCTGGCGGGCAGTACTACAATGAGCAGTTCTTC. It is translated as CSAGPPGGQYYNEQFF.

This clonotype was counted many times. V gene TRBV5-1 combines with J gene TRBJ2-7, with 11 bases lining up with TRBD1. CDR3 size: 15 residues. V shed 4 bases and J 4 bases; nucleotides not matched to a gene: 7. CDR1 SGHRS and CDR2 YFSETQ come from the germline V gene. CDR3 DNA: TGCGCCAGCAGCCACACTGGACAGGGGGCGTACGAGCAGTACTTC. Translated, it gives CASSHTGQGAYEQYF.

This clonotype appeared many times. V is TRBV5-6 and J is TRBJ2-3; unclear D gene. The germline V and J ends were trimmed by 3 bases and 0 bases, with 5 bases remaining between them. There are 13 residues in the CDR3. Germline CDR1 reads SGHDT; CDR2 reads YYEEEE. CDR3 nucleotides: TGTGCCAGCAGCTCCGACAGCACAGATACGCAGTATTTT. Its protein is CASSSDSTDTQYF.

The chain combines TRBV30 with TRBJ2-4, with 7 bases identical to TRBD1. From germline, CDR1 is GTSNPN and CDR2 SVGIG (reference sequence). The CDR3 has 14 residues. The V segment lost 3 bases and the J segment 2 bases; nucleotides outside the gene matches: 4. DNA for the CDR3: TGTGCCTGGAGCTCGACAGGGTCCAAAAACATTCAGTACTTC. This translates into CAWSSTGSKNIQYF.

In its sample, this clonotype was seen many times. This chain joins TRBV15 and TRBJ1-2; the D is unclear. The CDR3 spans 13 residues. The germline V gene encodes CDR1 LNHNV and CDR2 YYDKDF (reference sequence). V dropped 3 bases and J dropped 4 bases, with 9 bases sitting between them. The CDR3 DNA reads as TGTGCCACCAGCAGGTCCAGCTTCTATGGCTACACCTTC. Its protein is CATSRSSFYGYTF.

This clonotype occurred many times. V is TRBV5-1 and J is TRBJ2-6, with a possible D match to TRBD1 (6 bases). The CDR3 consists of 16 residues. Trimming shortened V by 3 bases and J by 3 bases, and 13 bases separated the two germline ends. The germline V gene encodes CDR1 SGHRS and CDR2 YFSETQ. CDR3 bases: TGCGCCAGCAGCTCCACTACAGGGAGTGGGGCCAACGTCCTGACTTTC. Its protein is CASSSTTGSGANVLTF.

This clonotype was seen at least ten times. V usage is TRBV4-3 and J usage is TRBJ1-2, with D hard to call. Germline CDR1 reads LGHNA; CDR2 reads YSLEER. This CDR3 contains 15 residues. V lost 0 bases, J lost 2 bases, and 10 bases lay in between. CDR3 residues: CASSQDVSRNYGYTF. CDR3 nucleotide sequence: TGCGCCAGCAGCCAAGATGTATCCAGGAACTATGGCTACACCTTC.

At least ten counts were recorded for this clonotype. The rearrangement links TRBV5-8 to TRBJ1-2; no firm D call. CDR1 and CDR2 (germline): SGHTS, YDEGEE. Trimming took off 3 bases at V and 4 bases at J, with 10 bases between the two ends. The CDR3 totals 13 residues. This CDR3 is CASSSTGAYGYTF. The CDR3 DNA follows: TGTGCCAGCAGCTCGACGGGAGCCTATGGCTACACCTTC.

V is TRBV28 and J is TRBJ1-4, with D hard to call. Germline values: CDR1 MDHEN, CDR2 SYDVKM. CDR3 size: 12 residues. Deletions cut 6 bases from V and 7 bases from J, with 9 bases between. The CDR3 sequence: CASSPASEKLFF. CDR3 in DNA: TGTGCCAGCAGCCCCGCATCTGAAAAACTGTTTTTT. Combining the CDR3 with reference TRBV28 and TRBJ1-4 gives the whole variable domain DVKVTQSSRYLVKRTGEKVFLECVQDMDHENMFWYRQDPGLGLRLIYFSYDVKMKEKGDIPEGYSVSREKKERFSLILESASTNQTSMYLCASSPASEKLFFGSGTQLSVL.

This clonotype appeared many times. The rearrangement links TRBV10-1 to TRBJ2-2, with 7 bases lining up with TRBD1. V was pared by 4 bases and J by 10 bases, with 12 bases of the junction left unmatched. The germline gives CDR1 WNHNN, CDR2 SYGVQD (reference sequence). The CDR3 extends over 15 amino acids. CDR3 residues: CASSGQGTASEELFF. Written as DNA, the CDR3 is TGCGCCAGCAGTGGCCAAGGGACAGCGTCCGAGGAGCTGTTTTTT.

This clonotype has ten or more counts. The rearrangement uses TRBV5-1 and TRBJ2-1, with 10 bases lining up with TRBD1. V shed 4 bases, J shed 7 bases, and the junction held 8 bases outside the gene matches. This CDR3 spans 15 amino acids. Germline V gene data show CDR1 as SGHRS and CDR2 as YFSETQ. The CDR3 spells CASSPGTGAWNEQFF. In DNA form, the CDR3 reads TGCGCCAGCAGCCCTGGGACAGGGGCTTGGAATGAGCAGTTCTTC.

This clonotype was found many times. The rearrangement joins TRBV5-1 to TRBJ2-1, with 11 bases matching TRBD2. The CDR3 loop spans 18 amino acids. Looked up from germline, CDR1 is SGHRS and CDR2 is YFSETQ. V shed 3 bases, J shed 0 bases, and the junction held 8 bases outside the gene matches. The CDR3 reads CASSWNPSGRTSYNEQFF. Written as DNA, the CDR3 is TGCGCCAGCAGCTGGAATCCTAGCGGGAGGACCTCCTACAATGAGCAGTTCTTC.

This clonotype was counted between two and nine times. The chain carries TRBV5-1 and TRBJ2-6; TRBD2 might be the D (6 bases). Per germline, CDR1 SGHRS and CDR2 YFSETQ. The CDR3 loop spans 18 amino acids. The V and J ends lost 4 bases and 0 bases respectively, with 17 bases between them. The chain's CDR3 is CASSPEGTGSSGANVLTF. CDR3 bases: TGCGCCAGCAGCCCGGAGGGGACGGGAAGCTCTGGGGCCAACGTCCTGACTTTC.

This clonotype was seen ten or more times. V usage is TRBV7-9 and J usage is TRBJ1-1; D is uncertain. Trimming left V 4 bases short and J 2 bases short, with 11 bases between. The CDR3 contains 14 residues. Germline loops: CDR1 SEHNR, CDR2 FQNEAQ (reference sequence). The CDR3: CASSSIYGNTEAFF. DNA of the CDR3: TGTGCCAGCAGCTCCATATACGGTAACACTGAAGCTTTCTTT.

This clonotype was seen a handful of times. The V gene is TRBV24-1, the J gene TRBJ2-1; 10 bases fit TRBD2. The CDR3 has 16 residues. Germline CDR1 is KGHDR and CDR2 is SFDVKD. The ends lost 3 bases at V and 2 bases at J; junction bases unmatched: 3. The CDR3 protein is CATSDIAGGPYNEQFF. In DNA, the CDR3 is TGTGCCACCAGTGATATAGCGGGAGGCCCCTACAATGAGCAGTTCTTC.

The gene calls are TRBV19 and TRBJ2-5; 7 bases are shared with TRBD2. V was clipped by 8 bases and J by 1 base; unmatched bases: 7. The CDR3 has 14 amino acids. The germline V gene encodes CDR1 LNHDA and CDR2 SQIVND (reference sequence). The CDR3 is CASRGGRGQETQYF. CDR3 DNA sequence: TGTGCCAGTCGTGGCGGGAGAGGCCAAGAGACCCAGTACTTC. Complete variable domain (other parts from reference TRBV19 and TRBJ2-5): DGGITQSPKYLFRKEGQNVTLSCEQNLNHDAMYWYRQDPGQGLRLIYYSQIVNDFQKGDIAEGYSVSREKKESFPLTVTSAQKNPTAFYLCASRGGRGQETQYFGPGTRLLVL.

The CDR3 sequence: CASSRALGTQYF. The DNA of the CDR3 is TGTGCCAGCAGTCGGGCCCTAGGGACGCAGTATTTT. The rearrangement uses TRBV6-5 and TRBJ2-3; D is ambiguous. This CDR3 contains 12 residues. Looked up from germline, CDR1 is MNHEY and CDR2 is SVGAGI. V was trimmed by 5 bases and J by 9 bases, leaving 12 bases between them.

The table lists this clonotype with many counts. The chain links TRBV20-1 to TRBJ2-5; the match to TRBD2 covers 8 bases. Trimming removed 6 bases from V and 2 bases from J; junction bases left unmatched: 8. The CDR3 length is 14 residues. CDR1 DFQATT and CDR2 SNEGSKA come from the germline V gene (reference sequence). The CDR3, as DNA: TGCAGTGCCGGGAGGGCGGGACAACAAGAGACCCAGTACTTC. Translating gives CSAGRAGQQETQYF.

Many counts were recorded for this clonotype. The rearrangement links TRBV7-2 to TRBJ2-7; a possible D gene is TRBD1 (5 bases). CDR3 length: 14 amino acids. CDR1 is SGHTA and CDR2 is FQGNSA in the germline V gene. Trimming shortened V by 5 bases and J by 7 bases, and 18 bases separated the two germline ends. The CDR3 DNA reads as TGTGCCAGCAGCCTATTGGGGCGAAGTGGGGAGCAGTACTTC. Translated, it gives CASSLLGRSGEQYF.

This clonotype was seen at least ten times. The CDR3 region is CASSSTGNYGNEQFF. The CDR3 DNA reads TGTGCCAGCAGCTCGACAGGGAACTATGGGAATGAGCAGTTCTTC. The chain recombines TRBV12-3 or TRBV12-4 with TRBJ2-1, with 7 bases aligning to TRBD1. V lost 6 bases to trimming and J lost 7 bases; unmatched junction nucleotides: 12. The CDR3 sequence is 15 residues long.